This T cell receptor beta chain comes out of a study of T cells in Graves' hyperthyroidism and ophthalmopathy. TCR beta CDR3 regions were amplified from RNA transcripts. The HTBI set primed first-round TCR CDR3 RT-PCR. Each CDR3 protein is one row after TCRdb ran MiXCR on the multiplex PCR reads. The table has 700,000 or so distinct CDR3 sequences, about 15% seen once. In regard to this clonotype: What it recognizes is unknown.

In germline, CDR1 is MDHEN, CDR2 SYDVKM. V was shortened by 6 bases and J by 5 bases, with 16 bases between the two germline ends. The length of the CDR3 is 14 residues. Hyperthyroidism in the patients, aged 18 to 65, was newly diagnosed and under 2 months in duration. Study-level results: Most expanded thyroid clonotypes above 0.001 recurred in blood.

The rearrangement links TRBV28 to TRBJ1-1; perhaps TRBD1 as D (5 bases). The sequencing input was blood. This TCR was recovered from a man between 18 and 35 years old with Graves' hyperthyroidism. The CDR3 nucleotides read TGTGCCAGCAGCCCCTCTGGGGGGATGACTGAAGCTTTCTTT. Protein sequence: CASSPSGGMTEAFF.